This T cell receptor (beta chain) was documented in a study of CD8 T cells in ankylosing spondylitis. The study, taken as a whole, reports: About 8 highly homologous variants made up a TCR beta motif, and this motif appeared characteristic of ankylosing spondylitis blood. The study looked at matched synovial fluid samples from ankylosing spondylitis patients. Disease-linked clones were reported to be significantly enriched there. Relatively scarce in peripheral blood, disease-linked clones were CD8+.

As the method for making TCR beta libraries, quantitative 5'-RACE with molecular barcodes was used. TCRdb re-analysed the 5' RACE reads in MiXCR, keeping a single row per CDR3 protein. The top ten hold 3.5% of the sample, which has a few hundred thousand distinct CDR3 sequences, 20% to 25% seen once. This clonotype has more than one count but fewer than ten. Its antigen is not known. The sequence was collected from a female donor with ankylosing spondylitis or in good health (not recorded which). The sample consisted of blood, either unsorted or a sorted T cell fraction (not recorded which).

The CDR3 region has the DNA TGTGCCACACAGAGCCCAGGGTACCAAGAGACCCAGTACTTC. Amino acid sequence: CATQSPGYQETQYF. This chain joins TRBV10-3 and TRBJ2-5; the D gene is possibly TRBD1 (5 bases). Trimming took 10 bases from V and 0 from J, leaving 15 bases between them. CDR3 length equals 14 residues. CDR1 is ENHRY, CDR2 SYGVKD, per germline.